This T cell receptor beta chain emerged from a study of cytomegalovirus exposure and HLA in healthy donors. Study observations and caveats: There were several of the most significant clusters that appeared linked to common viral pathogens in a later analysis. Later, an analysis showed that TCR beta chains associated with HLA were more clonally expanded than others that were equally common.

The PCR contained 60 Vbeta and 13 Jbeta primers. The assay was immunoSEQ multiplex PCR, and TCRdb's table has in-frame clones only and misses some. The sample records roughly 250,000 clones, 75% to 85% being singletons. CDR1 is LNHDA and CDR2 is SQIVND in the germline V gene (reference sequence). The length of the CDR3 is 16 residues. Trimming took off 2 bases at V and 0 bases at J, with 13 bases between the two ends. About this clone itself: The antigen is not known.

The sample comprised PBMCs. The J gene is TRBJ1-1, the V gene TRBV19; possibly TRBD1 for D (6 bases). The sequence derives from a girl aged 2 to 10 in good health and CMV-seronegative. For the CDR3, the DNA is TGTGCCAGTAGTATACAGGGGACCTCCATGAACACTGAAGCTTTCTTT. It codes for CASSIQGTSMNTEAFF.